The 6 T cell receptor beta chains reported below all come from one sample, sequenced in a study of cytomegalovirus exposure and HLA in healthy donors. 60 Vbeta and 13 Jbeta primers were used in PCR. This table comes from immunoSEQ multiplex PCR, and its TCRdb copy is limited to in-frame clones, with some not included. Among approximately 150,000 clones listed, roughly 80% were seen once. Sequenced sample: PBMCs. The origin of the receptors is a human donor in good health.

This chain uses TRBV5-6 with TRBJ2-1; 8 bases line up with TRBD2. CDR1 and CDR2 (germline): SGHDT, YYEEEE. CDR3 length: 15 amino acids. V shed 2 bases and J 0 bases; nucleotides not matched to a gene: 1. CDR3 sequence: CASSFGTSSYNEQFF. The DNA of the CDR3 is TGTGCCAGCAGCTTCGGGACTAGCTCCTACAATGAGCAGTTCTTC.

This clone occurred once. The V call is TRBV5-1, the J call TRBJ1-2; 9 nucleotides align to TRBD1. Germline loops: CDR1 SGHRS, CDR2 YFSETQ. J gave up 8 bases and V 5 bases, and 10 bases lay outside the gene matches. This CDR3 is built from 14 residues. CDR3 residues: CASSPGQGPGGYTF. In DNA form, the CDR3 reads TGCGCCAGCAGTCCGGGACAGGGACCGGGGGGCTACACCTTC.

The chain recombines TRBV18 with TRBJ2-6, with 7 positions matching TRBD1. The germline V gene encodes CDR1 KGHSH and CDR2 LQKENI. This CDR3 contains 21 residues. V lost 2 bases and J lost 2; bases outside the gene matches: 18. CDR3 sequence reads: CASSPGVGSTGWYPGANVLTF. The CDR3 DNA reads as TGTGCCAGCTCACCAGGAGTGGGTTCGACAGGGTGGTATCCTGGGGCCAACGTCCTGACTTTC.

The rearrangement joins TRBV6-5 to TRBJ2-1, with 7 bases that match TRBD1. The length of the CDR3 is 15 residues. The V gene end was trimmed by 6 bases and the J gene end by 10 bases; junction bases not matched to a gene: 15. Germline values: CDR1 MNHEY, CDR2 SVGAGI. The CDR3 sequence: CASSRMGQLGGEQFF. The CDR3 region has the DNA TGTGCCAGCAGCCGGATGGGACAGTTGGGCGGGGAGCAGTTCTTC.

This chain joins TRBV5-1 and TRBJ2-7; D not certain. The germline gives CDR1 SGHRS, CDR2 YFSETQ. The CDR3 runs 13 residues. The germline V and J ends were trimmed by 0 bases and 3 bases, with 7 bases remaining between them. The CDR3 DNA sequence: TGCGCCAGCAGCTTGGAGCCGGGCTACGAGCAGTACTTC. The encoded protein is CASSLEPGYEQYF.

The chain employs TRBV29-1 and TRBJ2-7; a possible D gene is TRBD2 (6 bases). The CDR3 covers 12 residues. V lost 7 bases to trimming and J lost 3 bases, with 13 bases between them. From germline, CDR1 is SQVTM and CDR2 ANQGSEA. CDR3 sequence: CSASLASYEQYF. CDR3 in DNA: TGCAGCGCGTCTCTAGCGAGCTACGAGCAGTACTTC.